A single sample is the source of the 19 T cell receptor beta chains below, sequenced in a study of CD8 T cells in ankylosing spondylitis. General study findings and limits: There was a TCR beta motif, made of eight highly homologous variants, that appeared characteristic of ankylosing spondylitis blood.

Each CDR3 protein gets one entry after TCRdb re-called the 5' RACE reads with MiXCR. There are 470,000 or so distinct CDR3 sequences in the sample; roughly 26% occur only once, and over 0.8% lies in the top ten. No antigen is known for these receptors. The sample taken for sequencing was blood, either unsorted or a sorted T cell fraction (not recorded which). The receptors shown here come from a male donor with ankylosing spondylitis.

This clonotype occurred a few times. This rearrangement joins TRBV5-1 to TRBJ2-3; no reliable D call. There are 12 residues in the CDR3. The germline V gene encodes CDR1 SGHRS and CDR2 YFSETQ. V lost 3 bases and J 3 bases, leaving 5 bases between the germline ends. The CDR3 loop is CASSWQTDTQYF. The CDR3 nucleotides read TGCGCCAGCAGCTGGCAGACAGATACGCAGTATTTT.

The V call is TRBV11-2, the J call TRBJ2-2; D gene unclear. Germline V CDR1 and CDR2: SGHAT, FQNNGV. The CDR3 sequence is 11 residues long. V gave up 2 bases and J gave up 10 bases, with 5 bases separating them. The CDR3 DNA reads as TGTGCCAGCAGCTTATATCTGGAGCTGTTTTTT. Encoded protein: CASSLYLELFF.

This clonotype was detected a few times. This chain joins TRBV29-1 and TRBJ2-3; D gene ambiguous. CDR1 is SQVTM and CDR2 is ANQGSEA in the germline V gene. V was trimmed by 4 bases and J by 2 bases, leaving 10 bases between them. This CDR3 contains 13 residues. CDR3 sequence: CSVGGRNTDTQYF. CDR3 coding DNA: TGCAGCGTTGGTGGCAGAAACACAGATACGCAGTATTTT.

This clonotype appeared a few times. This rearrangement joins TRBV7-9 to TRBJ1-5; D is unclear. Between the trimmed V and J ends, which lost 5 bases and 5 bases, there was a span of 7 bases. The length of the CDR3 is 12 residues. Germline V gene data show CDR1 as SEHNR and CDR2 as FQNEAQ (reference sequence). The CDR3 DNA follows: TGTGCCAGCAGCCCAGCTGATCAGCCCCAGCATTTT. This translates into CASSPADQPQHF.

The chain recombines TRBV3-1 with TRBJ1-1; D gene unclear. Germline CDR1 LGHDT, CDR2 YNNKEL (reference sequence). The CDR3 loop spans 14 amino acids. V shed 0 bases and J shed 3 bases, with 8 bases lying between them. This CDR3 reads CASSQDERDTEAFF. As DNA, the CDR3 is TGTGCCAGCAGCCAAGATGAGCGTGACACTGAAGCTTTCTTT.

Only a few counts were recorded for this clonotype. The chain is built from TRBV12-3 or TRBV12-4 and TRBJ1-1; TRBD1 might be the D (5 bases). This CDR3 is 14 amino acids long. V lost 3 bases to trimming and J lost 6 bases, with 14 bases between them. CDR3: CASSLRGHGAEAFF. CDR3 nucleotide sequence: TGTGCCAGCAGTTTGAGGGGTCATGGCGCTGAAGCTTTCTTT.

V is TRBV11-2 and J is TRBJ2-7; no definite D call. This CDR3 is 12 amino acids long. Trimming shortened V by 5 bases and J by 6 bases, and 11 bases separated the two germline ends. Germline CDR1 and CDR2: SGHAT and FQNNGV. The CDR3 DNA is TGTGCCAGCAGCCATCTTGTCTCCGAGCAGTACGTC. It codes for CASSHLVSEQYV.

As concerns this clonotype: The junction shows a germline mismatch at one end, possibly a read error. The chain couples TRBV7-9 to TRBJ2-3, with D perhaps being TRBD1 or TRBD2 (5 bases each). Germline assignment: CDR1 SEHNR and CDR2 FQNEAQ (reference sequence). CDR3 length: 11 amino acids. In nucleotides, the CDR3 is TGTGCCAGCAGCTTAGCGGGACGGTCCTTTTTT. Translation gives CASSLAGRSFF.

V and J are TRBV11-3 and TRBJ2-3, with 8 bases fitting TRBD2. Trimming took 5 bases from V and 0 from J; bases not matched to a gene: 4. This CDR3 has 15 residues. Germline V gene data show CDR1 as SGHNT and CDR2 as YENEEA. The DNA of the CDR3 is TGTGCCAGCAGCCGTAGCGGGATAAGCACAGATACGCAGTATTTT. This codes for CASSRSGISTDTQYF.

The table lists this clonotype with a few counts. The V gene is TRBV7-9, the J gene TRBJ1-1, with D unclear. V was clipped by 5 bases and J by 2 bases, with 12 bases between them. The CDR3 contains 14 residues. Germline CDR1 SEHNR, CDR2 FQNEAQ (reference sequence). As DNA, the CDR3 is TGTGCCAGCAGCGAGGGATTAGGCAACACTGAAGCTTTCTTT. Translation gives CASSEGLGNTEAFF. The variable domain in full, completed from reference TRBV7-9 and TRBJ1-1, reads DTGVSQNPRHKITKRGQNVTFRCDPISEHNRLYWYRQTLGQGPEFLTYFQNEAQLEKSRLLSDRFSAERPKGSFSTLEIQRTEQGDSAMYLCASSEGLGNTEAFFGQGTRLTVV.

DNA for the CDR3: TGCAGTGCCCCGGGGGACCCCTGGTTCGGGGAGACCCAGTACTTC. The encoded protein is CSAPGDPWFGETQYF. This sequence joins TRBV20-1 and TRBJ2-5, with a weak D call TRBD2 (6 bases). V lost 6 bases and J 5 bases, leaving 22 bases between the germline ends. The CDR3 is 15 amino acids. CDR1 is DFQATT and CDR2 is SNEGSKA in the germline V gene (reference sequence).

This clonotype has a handful of counts. The J gene is TRBJ1-1, the V gene TRBV10-3, with 7 bases lining up with TRBD1. This CDR3 contains 16 residues. Germline V gene data show CDR1 as ENHRY and CDR2 as SYGVKD. The V gene end was trimmed by 0 bases and the J gene end by 0 bases; junction bases not matched to a gene: 4. The CDR3 is CAISESRDSMNTEAFF. The DNA for the CDR3 is TGTGCCATCAGTGAGTCGCGGGACAGCATGAACACTGAAGCTTTCTTT.

This clonotype showed up many times. The rearrangement uses TRBV20-1 and TRBJ2-1; D ambiguous. The CDR3 extends over 12 amino acids. V dropped 3 bases and J dropped 4 bases, with 7 bases sitting between them. The germline V gene encodes CDR1 DFQATT and CDR2 SNEGSKA (reference sequence). The CDR3, as DNA: TGCAGTGCTAGTACGCCTTACAATGAGCAGTTCTTC. The encoded protein is CSASTPYNEQFF.

The chain combines TRBV5-6 with TRBJ2-3, with unresolved D. The CDR3 is 17 residues long. CDR1 is SGHDT and CDR2 is YYEEEE in the germline V gene. V gave up 0 bases and J gave up 5 bases, with 19 bases separating them. In nucleotides, the CDR3 is TGTGCCAGCAGCTTGGAGGTAGGACCCGTGGATAGAGATACGCAGTATTTT. It is translated as CASSLEVGPVDRDTQYF.

In its sample, this clonotype was seen a few times. The chain combines TRBV27 with TRBJ2-7, with D possibly being TRBD2 (6 bases). Per the germline V gene, CDR1 is MNHEY and CDR2 is SMNVEV (reference sequence). V dropped 3 bases and J dropped 6 bases, with 15 bases sitting between them. The CDR3 spans 14 residues. CDR3 residues: CASSFGGLDSEQYF. In DNA, the CDR3 is TGTGCCAGCAGTTTCGGGGGTTTGGACTCCGAGCAGTACTTC.

This clonotype was seen a few times. The chain links TRBV6-1 to TRBJ2-2; 9 bases agree with TRBD1. This CDR3 is 15 amino acids long. The V gene end was trimmed by 6 bases and the J gene end by 3 bases; junction bases not matched to a gene: 5. Per germline, CDR1 MNHNS and CDR2 SASEGT. The CDR3 DNA is TGTGCCAGCAGCCGGGACAGGGTTGACACCGGGGAGCTGTTTTTT. Amino acids: CASSRDRVDTGELFF.

This clonotype was found a few times. The rearrangement uses TRBV5-1 and TRBJ1-1; no clear D gene. V lost 0 bases to trimming and J lost 2 bases, with 11 bases between them. Per germline, CDR1 SGHRS and CDR2 YFSETQ. The CDR3 is 15 amino acids. The CDR3 reads CASSLVGGSNTEAFF. The CDR3 coding sequence is TGCGCCAGCAGCTTGGTAGGAGGGTCAAACACTGAAGCTTTCTTT.

This clonotype was counted between two and nine times. The chain uses TRBV11-1 and TRBJ2-1; 9 bases fit TRBD2. With V trimmed by 8 bases and J by 0 bases, 14 bases remained unmatched. This CDR3 region has 18 residues. In germline, CDR1 is SGHAT, CDR2 FQDESV (reference sequence). In nucleotides, the CDR3 is TGTGCCAGCCTGCCCCCTAGCGGGACACCGAGCTCCTACAATGAGCAGTTCTTC. Translated: CASLPPSGTPSSYNEQFF.

This clonotype was observed once. J is TRBJ1-6 and V is TRBV18; 7 nucleotides line up with TRBD1. V was pared by 3 bases and J by 9 bases, with 5 bases of the junction left unmatched. The CDR3 covers 14 residues. Germline V CDR1 and CDR2: KGHSH, LQKENI. CDR3 sequence reads: CASSPRDSSSPLHF. For the CDR3, the DNA is TGTGCCAGCTCACCGCGGGACAGCTCTTCACCCCTCCACTTT.